Presented here are 10 T cell receptor beta chains from one specimen sequenced in a study of human T cells and chemical hapten exposure. Time point denoted: patch test 2, 6 weeks after DPC sensitization. Treatment specified: therapeutic diphenylcyclopropenone sensitization with weekly scalp DPC. Using its own MiXCR run on the RACE reads, TCRdb lists one record per CDR3 protein. The table lists around 360,000 distinct CDR3 sequences, around 6% of them singletons. Source: whole blood, taken in connection with sensitization to the hapten diphenylcyclopropenone (DPC). These receptors originate from a woman aged 18-29 years with alopecia areata. Some clones in this sample may be carry-over from other donors' samples.

The V and J genes are TRBV12-3 or TRBV12-4 and TRBJ1-1; 9 bases agree with TRBD1. After removal of 3 bases from V and 4 bases from J, the junction contained 6 bases not matched to a gene. The CDR3 contains 15 residues. CDR3 sequence reads: CASSLRTGVGTEAFF. DNA for the CDR3: TGTGCCAGCAGTTTGAGGACAGGGGTGGGCACTGAAGCTTTCTTT.

A few counts support this clonotype. V and J are TRBV7-9 and TRBJ1-5; D is undetermined. V gave up 8 bases and J gave up 2 bases, with 22 bases separating them. Germline CDR1 reads SEHNR; CDR2 reads FQNEAQ (reference sequence). CDR3 length: 17 residues. CDR3 sequence (DNA): TGTGCCAGCTCCCTCGTTGGGCCTAGAGAGGGCAATCAGCCCCAGCATTTT. Its translation is CASSLVGPREGNQPQHF.

This chain links TRBV28 with TRBJ2-7, with D perhaps matching TRBD1 (6 bases). V was cut by 5 bases and J by 4 bases, with 12 bases left in between. Looked up from germline, CDR1 is MDHEN and CDR2 is SYDVKM. The CDR3 is made up of 13 amino acids. The CDR3 loop is CASSPGTYYEQYF. As DNA, the CDR3 is TGTGCCAGCAGTCCCGGGACATATTACGAGCAGTACTTC.

This clonotype was detected a few times. This chain uses TRBV5-6 with TRBJ2-7, with D perhaps matching TRBD1 or TRBD2 (5 bases each). Germline-derived CDR1 and CDR2 are SGHDT and YYEEEE. The ends were cut back, 5 bases at V and 1 base at J, with 16 bases in the middle. This CDR3 is 15 amino acids long. The CDR3 DNA reads TGTGCCAGCAGTCCGACCGGGACGGCTTCCTACGAGCAGTACTTC. Its protein is CASSPTGTASYEQYF.

The chain joins TRBV7-9 to TRBJ1-3, with a tentative D call TRBD1 (5 bases). CDR1 and CDR2 from the germline V gene are SEHNR and FQNEAQ (reference sequence). The CDR3 consists of 15 residues. Trimming shortened V by 6 bases and J by 5 bases, and 17 bases separated the two germline ends. CDR3 amino acids: CASRRDEDLRNTIYF. CDR3 DNA sequence: TGTGCCAGCAGAAGGGACGAGGACTTACGAAACACCATATATTTT.

The rearrangement links TRBV25-1 to TRBJ1-2; perhaps TRBD1 as D (5 bases). V was pared by 8 bases and J by 6 bases, with 16 bases between. CDR1 and CDR2 from the germline V gene are MGHDK and SYGVNS. The CDR3 spans 13 residues. CDR3 sequence: CASRWGVEDGYTF. The CDR3 DNA reads TGTGCCAGCCGATGGGGGGTGGAAGATGGCTACACCTTC.

This clonotype showed up many times. V and J are TRBV21-1 and TRBJ2-7; the table names TRBD2, a call not compared with the DNA. TRBV21-1 is annotated as a pseudogene. There are 14 residues in the CDR3. The CDR3 here is CASSKGGDSYEQYF. The CDR3 bases are TGTGCCAGCAGCAAGGGAGGGGACTCCTACGAGCAGTACTTC.

Only a few counts were recorded for this clonotype. The genes are TRBV6-5 and TRBJ2-5; TRBD2 is a possible D gene (5 bases). The CDR3 length is 12 residues. CDR1 is MNHEY, CDR2 SVGAGI, per germline. The V and J ends lost 6 bases and 5 bases respectively, with 10 bases between them. DNA of the CDR3: TGTGCCAGCAGATCTAGCTGGGAGACCCAGTACTTC. Protein: CASRSSWETQYF.

This clonotype showed up many times. This chain joins TRBV7-9 and TRBJ1-5, with D maybe TRBD1 (5 bases). Per the germline V gene, CDR1 is SEHNR and CDR2 is FQNEAQ (reference sequence). This CDR3 is 13 amino acids long. With 5 bases removed from V and 7 bases from J, the gap between germline ends came to 12 bases. Here the CDR3 DNA reads TGTGCCAGCAGCCCCCGGGACGGCCAGCCCCAGCATTTT. Its translation: CASSPRDGQPQHF. The full variable domain, completed using reference TRBV7-9 and TRBJ1-5, is DTGVSQNPRHKITKRGQNVTFRCDPISEHNRLYWYRQTLGQGPEFLTYFQNEAQLEKSRLLSDRFSAERPKGSFSTLEIQRTEQGDSAMYLCASSPRDGQPQHFGDGTRLSIL.

This clonotype was recorded at least ten times. The chain employs TRBV10-3 and TRBJ2-7; 7 nucleotides agree with TRBD1. This CDR3 comprises 14 residues. V lost 2 bases and J lost 2; bases outside the gene matches: 3. CDR1 is ENHRY and CDR2 is SYGVKD in the germline V gene. CDR3: CAISEPRGTYEQYF. The CDR3 DNA reads TGTGCCATCAGTGAGCCCAGGGGGACCTACGAGCAGTACTTC.